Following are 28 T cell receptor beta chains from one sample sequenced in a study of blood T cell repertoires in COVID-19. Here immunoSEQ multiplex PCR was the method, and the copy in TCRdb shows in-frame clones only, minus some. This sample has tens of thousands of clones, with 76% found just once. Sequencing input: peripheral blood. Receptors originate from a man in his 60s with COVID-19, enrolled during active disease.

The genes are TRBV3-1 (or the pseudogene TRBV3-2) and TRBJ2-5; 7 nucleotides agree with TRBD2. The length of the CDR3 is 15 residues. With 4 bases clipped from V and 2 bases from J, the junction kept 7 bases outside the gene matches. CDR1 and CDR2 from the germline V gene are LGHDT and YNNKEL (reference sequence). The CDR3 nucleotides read TGTGCCAGCAGCCCCGGGGGGACGGGTCAAGAGACCCAGTACTTC. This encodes CASSPGGTGQETQYF.

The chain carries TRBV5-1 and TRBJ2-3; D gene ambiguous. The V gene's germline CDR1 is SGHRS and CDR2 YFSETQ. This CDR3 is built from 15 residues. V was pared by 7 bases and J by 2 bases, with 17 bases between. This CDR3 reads CASLRGTDNTDTQYF. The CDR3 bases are TGCGCCAGCCTTCGTGGAACAGATAACACAGATACGCAGTATTTT.

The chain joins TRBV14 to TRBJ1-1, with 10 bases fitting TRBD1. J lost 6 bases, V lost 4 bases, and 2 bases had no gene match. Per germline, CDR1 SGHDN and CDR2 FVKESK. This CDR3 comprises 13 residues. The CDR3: CASSPGTGAEAFF. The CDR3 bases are TGTGCCAGCAGCCCAGGGACAGGGGCTGAAGCTTTCTTT.

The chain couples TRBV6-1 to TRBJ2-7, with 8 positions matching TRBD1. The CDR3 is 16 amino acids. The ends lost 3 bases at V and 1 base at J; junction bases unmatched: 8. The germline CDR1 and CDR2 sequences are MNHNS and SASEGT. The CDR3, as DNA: TGTGCCAGCAGTGATGCGGGACAGGTACGGTCCTACGAGCAGTACTTC. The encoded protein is CASSDAGQVRSYEQYF.

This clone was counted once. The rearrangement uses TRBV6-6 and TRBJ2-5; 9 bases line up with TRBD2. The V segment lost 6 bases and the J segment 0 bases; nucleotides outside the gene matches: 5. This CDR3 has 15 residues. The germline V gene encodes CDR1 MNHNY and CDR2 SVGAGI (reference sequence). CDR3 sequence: CASSRTSADQETQYF. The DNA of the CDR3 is TGTGCCAGCAGCCGGACTAGCGCGGACCAAGAGACCCAGTACTTC.

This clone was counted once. CDR3 protein: CASSPQETQYF. The DNA of the CDR3 is TGTGCCAGCTCACCCCAGGAGACCCAGTACTTC. This chain connects TRBV18 to TRBJ2-5, with D unresolved. The length of the CDR3 is 11 residues. CDR1 is KGHSH, CDR2 LQKENI, per germline. The ends were cut back, 3 bases at V and 5 bases at J, with 4 bases in the middle.

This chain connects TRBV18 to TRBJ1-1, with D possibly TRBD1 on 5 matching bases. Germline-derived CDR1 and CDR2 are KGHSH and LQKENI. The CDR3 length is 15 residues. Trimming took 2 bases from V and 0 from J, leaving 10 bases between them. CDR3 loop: CASSPRGAVNTEAFF. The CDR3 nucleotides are TGTGCCAGCTCACCAAGGGGCGCGGTGAACACTGAAGCTTTCTTT. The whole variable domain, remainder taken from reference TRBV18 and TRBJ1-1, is NAGVMQNPRHLVRRRGQEARLRCSPMKGHSHVYWYRQLPEEGLKFMVYLQKENIIDESGMPKERFSAEFPKEGPSILRIQQVVRGDSAAYFCASSPRGAVNTEAFFGQGTRLTVV.

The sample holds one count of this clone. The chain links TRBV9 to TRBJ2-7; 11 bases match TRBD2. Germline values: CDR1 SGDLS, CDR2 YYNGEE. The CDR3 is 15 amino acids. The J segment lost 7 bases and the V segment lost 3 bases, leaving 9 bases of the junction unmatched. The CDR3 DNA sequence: TGTGCCAGCAGCGGGGCCGCCCTAGCGGGAGGAGAGCAGTACTTC. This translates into CASSGAALAGGEQYF.

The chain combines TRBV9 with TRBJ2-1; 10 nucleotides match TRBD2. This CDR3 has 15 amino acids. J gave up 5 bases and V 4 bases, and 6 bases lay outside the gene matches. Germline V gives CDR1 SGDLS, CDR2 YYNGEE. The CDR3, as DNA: TGTGCCAGCAGCCCTAGCGGGAGCGCCCACAATGAGCAGTTCTTC. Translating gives CASSPSGSAHNEQFF.

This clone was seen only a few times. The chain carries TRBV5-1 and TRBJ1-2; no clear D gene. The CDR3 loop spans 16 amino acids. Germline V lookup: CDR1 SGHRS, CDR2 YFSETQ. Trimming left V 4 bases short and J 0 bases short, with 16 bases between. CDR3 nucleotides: TGCGCCAGCAGCCCCCCAGTCCCGGGGACTAACTATGGCTACACCTTC. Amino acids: CASSPPVPGTNYGYTF.

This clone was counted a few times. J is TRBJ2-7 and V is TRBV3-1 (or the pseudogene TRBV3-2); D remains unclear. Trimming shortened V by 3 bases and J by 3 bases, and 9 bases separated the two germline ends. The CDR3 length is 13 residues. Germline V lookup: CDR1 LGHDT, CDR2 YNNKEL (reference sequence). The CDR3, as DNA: TGTGCCAGCAGCCACTCGTCCCGCTACGAGCAGTACTTC. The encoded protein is CASSHSSRYEQYF.

CDR3: CASSQEPQGNSDNSPLHF. The CDR3 nucleotides are TGCGCCAGCAGCCAAGAGCCCCAGGGGAACTCGGATAATTCACCCCTCCACTTT. The rearrangement uses TRBV4-1 and TRBJ1-6; tentatively, D is TRBD1 (6 bases). V shed 0 bases and J shed 5 bases, with 17 bases lying between them. Germline lookup yields CDR1 MGHRA and CDR2 YSYEKL. This CDR3 has 18 amino acids.

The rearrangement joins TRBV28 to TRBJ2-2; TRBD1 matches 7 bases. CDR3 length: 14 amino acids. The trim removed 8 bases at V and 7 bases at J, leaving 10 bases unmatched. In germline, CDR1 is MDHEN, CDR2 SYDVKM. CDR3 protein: CASQRTGLIGELFF. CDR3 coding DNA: TGTGCCAGCCAAAGGACAGGTTTGATCGGGGAGCTGTTTTTT.

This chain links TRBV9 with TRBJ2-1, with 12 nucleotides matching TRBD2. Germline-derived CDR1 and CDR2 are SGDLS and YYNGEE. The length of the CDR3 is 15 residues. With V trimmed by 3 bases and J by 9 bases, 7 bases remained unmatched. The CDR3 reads CASSASSGGAAEQFF. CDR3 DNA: TGTGCCAGCAGCGCTTCTAGCGGGGGGGCTGCTGAGCAGTTCTTC.

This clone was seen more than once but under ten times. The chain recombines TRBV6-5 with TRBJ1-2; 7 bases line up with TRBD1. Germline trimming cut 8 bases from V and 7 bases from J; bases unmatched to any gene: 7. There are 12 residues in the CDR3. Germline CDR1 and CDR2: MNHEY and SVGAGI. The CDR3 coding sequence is TGTGCCAGCCAGACAGGGAGTTTTGGCTACACCTTC. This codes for CASQTGSFGYTF.

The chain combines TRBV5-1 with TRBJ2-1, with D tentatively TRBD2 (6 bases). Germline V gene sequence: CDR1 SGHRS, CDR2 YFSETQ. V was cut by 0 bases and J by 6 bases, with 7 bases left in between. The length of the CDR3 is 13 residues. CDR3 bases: TGCGCCAGCAGCTTGGGCGGGGCCAATGAGCAGTTCTTC. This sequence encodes CASSLGGANEQFF. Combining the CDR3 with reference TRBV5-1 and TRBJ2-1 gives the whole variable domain KAGVTQTPRYLIKTRGQQVTLSCSPISGHRSVSWYQQTPGQGLQFLFEYFSETQRNKGNFPGRFSGRQFSNSRSEMNVSTLELGDSALYLCASSLGGANEQFFGPGTRLTVL.

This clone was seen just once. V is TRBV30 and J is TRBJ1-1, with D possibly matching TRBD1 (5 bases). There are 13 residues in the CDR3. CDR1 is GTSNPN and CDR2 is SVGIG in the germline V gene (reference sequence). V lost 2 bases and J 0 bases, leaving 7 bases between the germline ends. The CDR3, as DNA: TGTGCCTGGAGTCAGGGCTTGAACACTGAAGCTTTCTTT. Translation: CAWSQGLNTEAFF.

The CDR3 reads CAISDRYHEQYF. CDR3 DNA: TGTGCCATCAGTGACCGGTACCACGAGCAGTACTTC. This chain joins TRBV10-3 and TRBJ2-7; D is unresolved. CDR1 is ENHRY, CDR2 SYGVKD, per germline. The CDR3 spans 12 residues. V lost 3 bases and J 5 bases, leaving 8 bases between the germline ends.

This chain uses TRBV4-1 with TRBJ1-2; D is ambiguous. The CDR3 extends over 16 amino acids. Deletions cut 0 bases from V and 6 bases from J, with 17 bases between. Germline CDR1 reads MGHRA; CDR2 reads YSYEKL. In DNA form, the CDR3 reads TGCGCCAGCAGCCAAGATCGGGGTGGGAGTTTGCATGGCTACACCTTC. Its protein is CASSQDRGGSLHGYTF.

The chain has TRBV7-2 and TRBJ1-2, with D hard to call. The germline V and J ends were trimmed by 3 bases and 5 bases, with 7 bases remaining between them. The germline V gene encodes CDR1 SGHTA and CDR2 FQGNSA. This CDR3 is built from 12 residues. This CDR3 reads CASSFQNYGYTF. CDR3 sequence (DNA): TGTGCCAGCAGCTTTCAAAATTATGGCTACACCTTC. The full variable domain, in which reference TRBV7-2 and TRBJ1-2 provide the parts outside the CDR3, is GAGVSQSPSNKVTEKGKDVELRCDPISGHTALYWYRQSLGQGLEFLIYFQGNSAPDKSGLPSDRFSAERTGGSVSTLTIQRTQQEDSAVYLCASSFQNYGYTFGSGTRLTVV.

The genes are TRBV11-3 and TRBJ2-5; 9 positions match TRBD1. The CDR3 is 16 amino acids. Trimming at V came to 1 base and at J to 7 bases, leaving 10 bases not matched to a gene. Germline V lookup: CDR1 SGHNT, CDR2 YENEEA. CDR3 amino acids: CASSLGYRGRIGTQYF. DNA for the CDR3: TGTGCCAGCAGCTTAGGTTACAGGGGGCGAATCGGGACCCAGTACTTC.

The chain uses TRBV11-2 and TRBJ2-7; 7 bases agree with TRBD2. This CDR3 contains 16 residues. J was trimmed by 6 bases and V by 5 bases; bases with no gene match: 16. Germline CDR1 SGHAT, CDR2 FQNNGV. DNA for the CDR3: TGTGCCAGCAGCACCCCCAGAGGAAGCGGGGTCCCCGAGCAGTACTTC. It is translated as CASSTPRGSGVPEQYF.

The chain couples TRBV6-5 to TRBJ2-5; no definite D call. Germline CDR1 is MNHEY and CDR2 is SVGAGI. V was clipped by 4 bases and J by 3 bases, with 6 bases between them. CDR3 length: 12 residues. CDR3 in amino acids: CASSFPEETQYF. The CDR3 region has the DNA TGTGCCAGCAGTTTCCCGGAAGAGACCCAGTACTTC.

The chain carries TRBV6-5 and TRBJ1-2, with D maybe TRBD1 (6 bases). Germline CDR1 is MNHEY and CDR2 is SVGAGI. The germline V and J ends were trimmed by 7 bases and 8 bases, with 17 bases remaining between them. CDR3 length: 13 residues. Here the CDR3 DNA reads TGTGCCAGCAAAACCGGGACAACGCTGGGCTACACCTTC. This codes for CASKTGTTLGYTF.

The CDR3: CASSIGRAGGFTDTQYF. The CDR3 bases are TGTGCCAGTAGTATAGGGCGAGCGGGAGGGTTTACAGATACGCAGTATTTT. The rearrangement links TRBV19 to TRBJ2-3, with 10 nucleotides matching TRBD2. The CDR3 length is 17 residues. V dropped 1 base and J dropped 3; count of bases not matched to a gene: 7. Germline V gene lookup returns CDR1 LNHDA and CDR2 SQIVND (reference sequence).

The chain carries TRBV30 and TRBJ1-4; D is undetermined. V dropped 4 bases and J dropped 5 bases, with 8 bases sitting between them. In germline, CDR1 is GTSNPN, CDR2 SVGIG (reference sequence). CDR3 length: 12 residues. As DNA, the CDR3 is TGTGCCTGGAATCGAGAGAATGAAAAACTGTTTTTT. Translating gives CAWNRENEKLFF.

The DNA for the CDR3 is TGTGCCAGCAGCTCGACAGGGATTAAGGCTTTCTTT. It specifies CASSSTGIKAFF. The chain carries TRBV3-1 (or the pseudogene TRBV3-2) and TRBJ1-1, with 7 bases lining up with TRBD1. V was pared by 5 bases and J by 11 bases, with 8 bases of the junction left unmatched. The V gene's germline CDR1 is LGHDT and CDR2 YNNKEL (reference sequence). This CDR3 has 12 amino acids.

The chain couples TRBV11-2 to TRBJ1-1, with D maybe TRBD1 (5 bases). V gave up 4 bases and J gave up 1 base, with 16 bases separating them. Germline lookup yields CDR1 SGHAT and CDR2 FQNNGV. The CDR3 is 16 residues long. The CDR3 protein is CASSSPSGQQNTEAFF. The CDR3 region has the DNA TGTGCCAGCAGCTCCCCTAGTGGACAACAGAACACTGAAGCTTTCTTT.